This is a list of T cell receptor beta chains from one sample in a study of blood T cell repertoires in COVID-19. Measured with immunoSEQ multiplex PCR; TCRdb has only the in-frame clones, and not every one. The table shows around 330,000 clones, with less than 85% occurring only once. Source material: PBMCs or T cells enriched from blood (not recorded which). The origin of the receptors is a woman aged 25-40 years who had been exposed to COVID-19. Both conserved end residues are part of each CDR3. D genes are given only for firm matches. Size is omitted from some rows. Given values are once, few, many or a class for expanded clones.

d_call	j_call	v_call	clone_size	cdr3_nt	cdr3_aa
TRBD1	TRBJ2-5	TRBV5-1	NA	TGCGCCAGCAGCCCGGGACAGTCGACCCAGTACTTC	CASSPGQSTQYF
NA	TRBJ2-5	TRBV19	NA	TGTGCCAGTAGTAGACGACAGTACCAAGAGACCCAGTACTTC	CASSRRQYQETQYF
TRBD2	TRBJ2-7	TRBV19	NA	TGTGCCAGCTCACGGGAGGGCGATCGCGAGCAGTACTTC	CASSREGDREQYF
TRBD1	TRBJ1-1	TRBV5-6	NA	TGTGCCAGCAGCTTAGGACAGGCGAACACTGAAGCTTTCTTT	CASSLGQANTEAFF
TRBD1	TRBJ1-3	TRBV27	NA	TGTGCCAGCAGTACCAGGACAGGTGCTGGAAACACCATATATTTT	CASSTRTGAGNTIYF
NA	TRBJ1-1	TRBV7-9	NA	TGTGCCAGCAGCTTATGGGGGGGCGTCATGAACACTGAAGCTTTCTTT	CASSLWGGVMNTEAFF
NA	TRBJ2-2	TRBV6-5	once	TGTGCCAGCAGTTATCAGGGATACGGGGAGCTGTTTTTT	CASSYQGYGELFF
NA	TRBJ2-7	TRBV5-4	NA	TGTGCCAGCAGCATAAAAGGGACTGATCACGAGCAGTACTTC	CASSIKGTDHEQYF
NA	TRBJ1-1	TRBV7-9	NA	TGTGCCAGCAGCTTGCCGCATCCTATGAGAGAAGCTTTCTTT	CASSLPHPMREAFF
TRBD1	TRBJ1-1	TRBV5-1	NA	TGCGCCAGCAGCTTGGCGGACAGGGGAGGGGAAGCTTTCTTT	CASSLADRGGEAFF
NA	TRBJ1-4	TRBV12-3/TRBV12-4	NA	TGTGCCAGCAGTTGGGGCCGTGAAAAACTGTTTTTT	CASSWGREKLFF
NA	TRBJ2-7	TRBV7-2	few	TGTGCCAGCAGCCCCCGGCTAGTTGGCGAGCAGTACTTC	CASSPRLVGEQYF
NA	TRBJ1-6	TRBV30	NA	TGTGCCTGGACCGAGGGCAGTCGAATCTCCTATAATTCACCCCTCCACTTT	CAWTEGSRISYNSPLHF
NA	TRBJ1-6	TRBV12-3/TRBV12-4	NA	TGTGCCAGCAGTTTTCAGGAGGCACCCCTCCACTTT	CASSFQEAPLHF
NA	TRBJ2-2	TRBV6-5	NA	TGTGCCAGCAGTCGACAGGTCTACACCGGGGAGCTGTTTTTT	CASSRQVYTGELFF
TRBD1	TRBJ1-1	TRBV18	NA	TGTGCCAGCTCGTTGGGGACAGGGGTGAACACTGAAGCTTTCTTT	CASSLGTGVNTEAFF
NA	TRBJ1-6	TRBV7-2	NA	TGTGCCAGCAGCTTATGGCGGGCCTCTAATTCACCCCTCCACTTT	CASSLWRASNSPLHF
NA	TRBJ2-3	TRBV5-6	NA	TGTGCCAGCAGCTTTGAGGATGATACGCAGTATTTT	CASSFEDDTQYF
NA	TRBJ2-7	TRBV5-3	NA	TGTGCCAGAAGCTTGGTAAGGGGCTCAACCTACGAGCAGTACTTC	CARSLVRGSTYEQYF
TRBD2	TRBJ2-5	TRBV19	NA	TGTGCCAGTAGTAACAGCGGGGCTCAATCAGAGACCCAGTACTTC	CASSNSGAQSETQYF
TRBD1	TRBJ1-2	TRBV11-2	NA	TGTGCCAGCAGCGGCAGGGGGGCCGACTATGGCTACACCTTC	CASSGRGADYGYTF
TRBD1	TRBJ2-2	TRBV30	NA	TGTGCCTGGAGGGGGTCAGGGGGCGGGGAGCTGTTTTTT	CAWRGSGGGELFF
NA	TRBJ1-2	TRBV7-3	NA	TGTGCCAGCCAATTGGGGGAGGACTACACCTTC	CASQLGEDYTF
TRBD1	TRBJ1-4	TRBV30	NA	TGTGCCTGGAGTGTAAGGGGACAGGGTAATGAAAAACTGTTTTTT	CAWSVRGQGNEKLFF
NA	TRBJ1-1	TRBV5-1	once	TGCGCCAGCAGGGGGGCAGGCCGGGACACTGAAGCTTTCTTT	CASRGAGRDTEAFF
NA	TRBJ2-7	TRBV4-1	NA	TGCGCCAGCAGCCCGACTAGTCCAAGGACCGGCGAGCAGTACTTC	CASSPTSPRTGEQYF
NA	TRBJ2-7	TRBV7-9	NA	TGTGCCAGCAGCTTAGCTACAGGGTCATTAGCCTACGAGCAGTACTTC	CASSLATGSLAYEQYF